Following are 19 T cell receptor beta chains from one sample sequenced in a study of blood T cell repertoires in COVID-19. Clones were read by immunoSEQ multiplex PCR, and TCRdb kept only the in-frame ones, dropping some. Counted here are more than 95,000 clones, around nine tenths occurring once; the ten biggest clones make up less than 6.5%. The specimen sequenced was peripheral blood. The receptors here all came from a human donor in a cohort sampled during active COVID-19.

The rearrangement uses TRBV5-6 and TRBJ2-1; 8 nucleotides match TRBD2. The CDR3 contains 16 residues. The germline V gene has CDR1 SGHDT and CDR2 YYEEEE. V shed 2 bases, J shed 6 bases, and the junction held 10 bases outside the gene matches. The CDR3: CASSLSGSGFGNEQFF. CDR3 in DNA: TGTGCCAGCAGCTTAAGCGGGAGCGGATTTGGCAATGAGCAGTTCTTC.

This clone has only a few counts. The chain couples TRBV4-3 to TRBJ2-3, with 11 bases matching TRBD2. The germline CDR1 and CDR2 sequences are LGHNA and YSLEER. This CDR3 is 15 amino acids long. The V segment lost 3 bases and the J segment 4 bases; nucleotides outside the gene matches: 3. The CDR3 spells CASSHSGGAPDTQYF. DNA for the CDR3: TGCGCCAGCAGCCATAGCGGGGGGGCCCCAGATACGCAGTATTTT.

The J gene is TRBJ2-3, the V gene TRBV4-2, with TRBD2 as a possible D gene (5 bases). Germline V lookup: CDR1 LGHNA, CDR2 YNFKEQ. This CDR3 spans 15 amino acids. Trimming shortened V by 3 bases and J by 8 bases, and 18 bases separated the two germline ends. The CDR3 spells CASSQGDSGRGTQYF. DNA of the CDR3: TGTGCCAGCAGCCAGGGAGACTCCGGACGGGGTACGCAGTATTTT.

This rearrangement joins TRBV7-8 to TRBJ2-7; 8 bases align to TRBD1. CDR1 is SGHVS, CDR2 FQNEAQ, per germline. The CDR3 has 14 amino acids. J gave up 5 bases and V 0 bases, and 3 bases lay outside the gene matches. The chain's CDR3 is CASSLAQGANEQYF. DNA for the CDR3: TGTGCCAGCAGCTTAGCCCAGGGGGCGAACGAGCAGTACTTC.

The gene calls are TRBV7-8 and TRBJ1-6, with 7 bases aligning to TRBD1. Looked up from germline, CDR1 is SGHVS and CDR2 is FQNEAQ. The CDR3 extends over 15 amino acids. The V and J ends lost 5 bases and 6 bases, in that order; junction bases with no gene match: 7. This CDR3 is CASSGGTALNSPLHF. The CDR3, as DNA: TGTGCCAGCAGCGGAGGGACAGCCCTTAATTCACCCCTCCACTTT.

This chain's CDR3 is CASSLPGGDNEQFF. The CDR3 DNA is TGTGCCAGCAGCCTACCGGGAGGGGACAATGAGCAGTTCTTC. The chain combines TRBV4-2 with TRBJ2-1; 8 bases fit TRBD2. CDR1 is LGHNA, CDR2 YNFKEQ, per germline. The V segment lost 4 bases and the J segment 5 bases; nucleotides outside the gene matches: 4. This CDR3 is 14 amino acids long.

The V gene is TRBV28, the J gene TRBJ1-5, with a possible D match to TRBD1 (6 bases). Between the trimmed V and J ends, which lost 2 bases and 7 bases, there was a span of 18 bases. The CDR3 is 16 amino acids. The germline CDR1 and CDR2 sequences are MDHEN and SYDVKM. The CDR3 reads CASSLDTTGYKQPQHF. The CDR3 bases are TGTGCCAGCAGTTTAGATACTACAGGGTATAAACAGCCCCAGCATTTT.

The CDR3 DNA sequence: TGTGCCAGCAGTGGCCAGAGCACAGATACGCAGTATTTT. Its translation: CASSGQSTDTQYF. The chain joins TRBV2 to TRBJ2-3, with D unresolved. CDR3 size: 13 residues. V dropped 4 bases and J dropped 0 bases, with 5 bases sitting between them. Germline V gives CDR1 SNHLY, CDR2 FYNNEI. Looking up the rest from reference TRBV2 and TRBJ2-3 gives the full variable domain: EPEVTQTPSHQVTQMGQEVILRCVPISNHLYFYWYRQILGQKVEFLVSFYNNEISEKSEIFDDQFSVERPDGSNFTLKIRSTKLEDSAMYFCASSGQSTDTQYFGPGTRLTVL.

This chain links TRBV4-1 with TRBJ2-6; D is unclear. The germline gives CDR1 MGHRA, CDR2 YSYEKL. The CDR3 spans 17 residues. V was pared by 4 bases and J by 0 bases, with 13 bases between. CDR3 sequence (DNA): TGCGCCAGCAGCCGCTACCTCCCACTCTCTGGGGCCAACGTCCTGACTTTC. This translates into CASSRYLPLSGANVLTF.

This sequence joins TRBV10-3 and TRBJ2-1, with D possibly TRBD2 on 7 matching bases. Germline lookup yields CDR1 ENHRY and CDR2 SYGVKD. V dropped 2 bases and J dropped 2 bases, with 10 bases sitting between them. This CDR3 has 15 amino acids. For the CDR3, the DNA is TGTGCCATCAGTGAGAGGGAGGGGGCCTACAATGAGCAGTTCTTC. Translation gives CAISEREGAYNEQFF.

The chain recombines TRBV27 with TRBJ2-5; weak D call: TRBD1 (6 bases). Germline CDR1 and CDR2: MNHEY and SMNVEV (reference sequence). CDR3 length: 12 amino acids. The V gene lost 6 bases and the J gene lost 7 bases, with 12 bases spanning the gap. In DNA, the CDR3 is TGTGCCAGCAGCCCAGGGGTCGGGACCCAGTACTTC. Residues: CASSPGVGTQYF.

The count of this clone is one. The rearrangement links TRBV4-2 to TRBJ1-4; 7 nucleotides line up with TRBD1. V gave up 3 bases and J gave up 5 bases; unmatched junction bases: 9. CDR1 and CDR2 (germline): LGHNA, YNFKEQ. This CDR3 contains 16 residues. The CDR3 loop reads CASSQDRQGWNEKLFF. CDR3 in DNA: TGTGCCAGCAGCCAGGACAGACAGGGATGGAATGAAAAACTGTTTTTT.

The CDR3 reads CASSQIGGVGNTIYF. The DNA for the CDR3 is TGTGCCAGCAGCCAAATTGGAGGCGTTGGAAACACCATATATTTT. The V and J genes are TRBV3-1 (or the pseudogene TRBV3-2) and TRBJ1-3, with D unresolved. Trimming cost V 2 bases and J 3 bases, with 11 bases left between them. CDR1 is LGHDT and CDR2 is YNNKEL in the germline V gene (reference sequence). The CDR3 totals 15 residues.

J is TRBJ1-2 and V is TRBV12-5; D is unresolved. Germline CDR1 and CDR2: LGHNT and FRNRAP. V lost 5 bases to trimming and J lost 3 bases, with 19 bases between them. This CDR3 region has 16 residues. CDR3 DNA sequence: TGTGCTAGTGGTGCACGGGGTTCACGTTTCGACTATGGCTACACCTTC. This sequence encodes CASGARGSRFDYGYTF. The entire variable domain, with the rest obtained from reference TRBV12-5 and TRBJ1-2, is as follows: DARVTQTPRHKVTEMGQEVTMRCQPILGHNTVFWYRQTMMQGLELLAYFRNRAPLDDSGMPKDRFSAEMPDATLATLKIQPSEPRDSAVYFCASGARGSRFDYGYTFGSGTRLTVV.

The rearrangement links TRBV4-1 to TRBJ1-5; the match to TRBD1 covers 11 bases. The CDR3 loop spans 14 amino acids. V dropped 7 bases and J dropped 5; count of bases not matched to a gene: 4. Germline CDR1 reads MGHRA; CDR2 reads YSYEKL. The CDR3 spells CASTRTGGDQPQHF. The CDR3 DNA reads TGCGCCAGCACCAGGACAGGGGGCGATCAGCCCCAGCATTTT.

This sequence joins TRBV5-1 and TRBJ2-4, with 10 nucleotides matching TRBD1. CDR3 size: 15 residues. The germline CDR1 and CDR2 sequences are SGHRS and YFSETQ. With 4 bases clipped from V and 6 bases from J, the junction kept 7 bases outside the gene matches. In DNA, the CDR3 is TGCGCCAGCAGCCAGGGACAGGGGCAAGCAAACATTCAGTACTTC. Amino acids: CASSQGQGQANIQYF.

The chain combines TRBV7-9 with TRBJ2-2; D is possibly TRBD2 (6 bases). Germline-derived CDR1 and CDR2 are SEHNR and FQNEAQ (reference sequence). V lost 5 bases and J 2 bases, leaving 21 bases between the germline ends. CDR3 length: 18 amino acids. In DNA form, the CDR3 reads TGTGCCAGCAGCCCGATCCTTGTGACGGGGGAAAACACCGGGGAGCTGTTTTTT. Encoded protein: CASSPILVTGENTGELFF.

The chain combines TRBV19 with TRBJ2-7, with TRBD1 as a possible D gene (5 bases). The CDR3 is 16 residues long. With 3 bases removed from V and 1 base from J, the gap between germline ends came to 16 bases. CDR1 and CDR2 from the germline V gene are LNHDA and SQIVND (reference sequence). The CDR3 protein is CASSMQGPHPSYEQYF. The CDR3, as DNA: TGTGCCAGTAGTATGCAGGGTCCTCATCCTTCCTACGAGCAGTACTTC.

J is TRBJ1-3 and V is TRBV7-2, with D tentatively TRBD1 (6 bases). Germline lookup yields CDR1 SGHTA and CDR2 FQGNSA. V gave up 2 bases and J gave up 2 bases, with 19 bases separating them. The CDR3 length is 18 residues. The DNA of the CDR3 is TGTGCCAGCAGCTTACTGATAGGGGGAACCGTGGCTGGAAACACCATATATTTT. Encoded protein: CASSLLIGGTVAGNTIYF.